These T cell receptor beta chains were read from a single sample in a study of cytomegalovirus exposure and HLA in healthy donors. Data came from immunoSEQ multiplex PCR; TCRdb stores just in-frame clones and leaves some out. This sample carries fewer than 200,000 clones, 60% to 85% of them seen once, and the ten largest clones take 0.65% to 0.85%. Sequencing was performed on PBMCs. These receptors came from a female donor in good health and CMV-seronegative. CDR3s include the opening cysteine and the closing phenylalanine or tryptophan. The D gene is left open where the match is weak. Clone size appears in some rows only: once, few, many, or a class for an expanded clone.

CASSQAGPATYEQYF | TGTGCCAGCAGCCAAGCTGGGCCTGCGACCTACGAGCAGTACTTC | TRBJ2-7 | - | TRBV4-2 | -
CASNPGIQETQYF | TGTGCCAGCAACCCAGGGATCCAAGAGACCCAGTACTTC | TRBJ2-5 | - | TRBV2 | -
CASSAAFYEQYF | TGTGCCAGCAGTGCTGCGTTCTACGAGCAGTACTTC | TRBJ2-7 | - | TRBV2 | -
CASSPAGGAGANVLTF | TGTGCCAGCAGCCCTGCGGGGGGAGCTGGGGCCAACGTCCTGACTTTC | TRBJ2-6 | few | TRBV7-3 | TRBD2
CASSQGTATDTQYF | TGTGCCAGCAGCCAAGGGACTGCCACAGATACGCAGTATTTT | TRBJ2-3 | - | TRBV5-4 | -
CASSAQTGLANTEAFF | TGTGCCAGCAGTGCCCAGACAGGGCTCGCTAACACTGAAGCTTTCTTT | TRBJ1-1 | - | TRBV25-1 | TRBD1
CASSIGVYNEQFF | TGTGCCAGCAGTATCGGGGTTTACAATGAGCAGTTCTTC | TRBJ2-1 | once | TRBV28 | -
CASSPTGPGANVLTF | TGCGCCAGCAGTCCTACAGGGCCTGGGGCCAACGTCCTGACTTTC | TRBJ2-6 | - | TRBV5-1 | -
CAWSKDTMNTEAFF | TGTGCCTGGAGTAAGGACACGATGAACACTGAAGCTTTCTTT | TRBJ1-1 | - | TRBV30 | -
CASSSGRAQNNEQFF | TGTGCCAGCAGCAGCGGGAGGGCCCAGAACAATGAGCAGTTCTTC | TRBJ2-1 | few | TRBV7-7 | TRBD2
CASSGTSGRAYNEQFF | TGTGCCAGCAGCGGAACTAGCGGGAGGGCCTACAATGAGCAGTTCTTC | TRBJ2-1 | - | TRBV5-4 | TRBD2
CASSPVTGRVSYEQYF | TGTGCCAGCAGCCCCGTGACCGGGAGGGTATCCTACGAGCAGTACTTC | TRBJ2-7 | - | TRBV7-2 | TRBD2
CASSQDPQGVYGYTF | TGCGCCAGCAGCCAAGATCCCCAGGGGGTCTATGGCTACACCTTC | TRBJ1-2 | once | TRBV4-1 | TRBD1
CASSGPGTGEGDTQYF | TGTGCCAGCAGTGGACCCGGGACAGGGGAGGGAGATACGCAGTATTTT | TRBJ2-3 | - | TRBV2 | TRBD1
CASSPRAFEAFF | TGTGCCAGCTCCCCACGGGCCTTTGAAGCTTTCTTT | TRBJ1-1 | few | TRBV18 | -
CASSGSGRSSYNEQFF | TGTGCCAGCAGCGGTAGCGGGAGGAGCTCCTACAATGAGCAGTTCTTC | TRBJ2-1 | - | TRBV5-4 | TRBD2
CASSPGNTEAFF | TGTGCCAGCTCGCCGGGGAACACTGAAGCTTTCTTT | TRBJ1-1 | - | TRBV18 | -
CASSFLGREGNNEQFF | TGTGCCAGCAGTTTTCTGGGGCGGGAGGGAAACAATGAGCAGTTCTTC | TRBJ2-1 | - | TRBV28 | TRBD2
CASSEFPRDRGNTGELFF | TGTGCCAGCAGTGAATTTCCCCGGGACAGAGGGAACACCGGGGAGCTGTTTTTT | TRBJ2-2 | - | TRBV25-1 | TRBD1
CASSLATSGGSEQFF | TGTGCCAGCAGCTTAGCCACTAGCGGGGGGAGTGAGCAGTTCTTC | TRBJ2-1 | - | TRBV11-2 | TRBD2
CASSSQGAGEQYF | TGCGCCAGCAGCTCTCAGGGGGCGGGGGAGCAGTACTTC | TRBJ2-7 | - | TRBV5-1 | TRBD1
CSVEGQRNTEAFF | TGCAGCGTGGAGGGACAGCGGAACACTGAAGCTTTCTTT | TRBJ1-1 | - | TRBV29-1 | TRBD1
CASSVDHRGPTGNTIYF | TGTGCCAGCAGCGTAGACCACAGGGGGCCAACTGGAAACACCATATATTTT | TRBJ1-3 | - | TRBV9 | TRBD1
CASSLLGREQYF | TGTGCCAGCAGTTTGTTGGGGCGCGAGCAGTACTTC | TRBJ2-7 | - | TRBV27 | -
CASSQGPQGVNYGYTF | TGCGCCAGCAGCCAAGGCCCACAGGGAGTTAACTATGGCTACACCTTC | TRBJ1-2 | - | TRBV4-3 | -
CASSLEYGRGELDTQYF | TGTGCCAGCAGCTTAGAGTATGGCAGGGGGGAACTTGATACGCAGTATTTT | TRBJ2-3 | once | TRBV11-3 | -
CASRAPGGNGNQPQHF | TGTGCCAGCAGAGCCCCCGGGGGTAATGGCAATCAGCCCCAGCATTTT | TRBJ1-5 | few | TRBV25-1 | -
CASSFQGAGITEAFF | TGTGCCAGCAGCTTCCAGGGGGCCGGAATCACTGAAGCTTTCTTT | TRBJ1-1 | - | TRBV5-6 | TRBD1
CASRDNRIYGYTF | TGTGCCAGCAGGGACAACCGGATCTATGGCTACACCTTC | TRBJ1-2 | - | TRBV27 | -
CASSQEDRANYGYTF | TGCGCCAGCAGCCAAGAGGACAGAGCTAACTATGGCTACACCTTC | TRBJ1-2 | - | TRBV4-1 | -
CASSLDGTGAHTGELFF | TGTGCCAGCAGCTTGGACGGGACAGGGGCGCACACCGGGGAGCTGTTTTTT | TRBJ2-2 | - | TRBV7-8 | TRBD1
CASSLAGGRGSIEQFF | TGTGCCAGCAGCTTAGCGGGCGGGAGGGGCAGTATTGAGCAGTTCTTC | TRBJ2-1 | - | TRBV7-2 | TRBD2
CASSSRWGENEKLFF | TGCGCCAGCAGCTCCCGTTGGGGGGAAAATGAAAAACTGTTTTTT | TRBJ1-4 | few | TRBV5-1 | -
CASSQGLQEETQYF | TGCGCCAGCAGTCAGGGACTACAGGAAGAGACCCAGTACTTC | TRBJ2-5 | once | TRBV23-1 | TRBD2
CASSPGASGFTDTQYF | TGTGCCAGCAGCCCCGGGGCTAGCGGATTCACAGATACGCAGTATTTT | TRBJ2-3 | - | TRBV7-9 | TRBD2
CASSLGAGGTYEQYF | TGTGCCAGCAGCTTGGGGGCGGGGGGGACCTACGAGCAGTACTTC | TRBJ2-7 | - | TRBV11-2 | TRBD2
CASSPGTSGGQETQYF | TGTGCCAGCAGTCCCGGGACTAGCGGAGGACAAGAGACCCAGTACTTC | TRBJ2-5 | - | TRBV5-4 | TRBD2
CASSFTGQGRYNEQFF | TGTGCCAGCAGCTTTACAGGACAGGGGCGGTACAATGAGCAGTTCTTC | TRBJ2-1 | - | TRBV11-3 | TRBD1
CASSEASGQGGWSSYEQYF | TGTGCCAGCAGCGAGGCCTCGGGACAGGGGGGTTGGAGCTCCTACGAGCAGTACTTC | TRBJ2-7 | - | TRBV7-2 | TRBD1
CASSIDDISEAFF | TGTGCCAGTAGTATAGATGACATCTCTGAAGCTTTCTTT | TRBJ1-1 | - | TRBV19 | -
CASSGQVRDNYYGYTF | TGTGCCAGCAGTGGGCAGGTTCGGGACAATTATTATGGCTACACCTTC | TRBJ1-2 | few | TRBV7-9 | -
CASRKFLGENQPQHF | TGTGCCAGCCGCAAGTTTCTCGGGGAAAATCAGCCCCAGCATTTT | TRBJ1-5 | - | TRBV28 | -
CASSLDLLAGVTGELFF | TGCGCCAGCAGCTTGGATCTACTAGCGGGAGTAACCGGGGAGCTGTTTTTT | TRBJ2-2 | - | TRBV5-1 | TRBD2
CASSSRDRGVGELFF | TGTGCCAGCAGTTCCCGGGACAGGGGAGTCGGGGAGCTGTTTTTT | TRBJ2-2 | - | TRBV28 | TRBD1
CATSRDRGSTNTGELFF | TGTGCCACCAGCAGAGATCGGGGGTCCACGAACACCGGGGAGCTGTTTTTT | TRBJ2-2 | - | TRBV15 | -
CASSLGGQNSYEQYF | TGTGCCAGCAGCTTGGGGGGCCAAAACTCCTACGAGCAGTACTTC | TRBJ2-7 | - | TRBV5-6 | -
CASKILVTPEAFF | TGTGCCAGCAAAATTTTAGTTACGCCTGAAGCTTTCTTT | TRBJ1-1 | - | TRBV28 | -
CASSLEGTGRDGYTF | TGTGCCAGCAGCTTAGAAGGGACAGGGAGGGATGGCTACACCTTC | TRBJ1-2 | - | TRBV7-2 | TRBD1
CAWSGGGLSQETQYF | TGTGCCTGGAGTGGTGGCGGGCTCTCTCAAGAGACCCAGTACTTC | TRBJ2-5 | - | TRBV30 | -
CASSKGDVNIQYF | TGTGCCAGTAGTAAAGGAGATGTGAACATTCAGTACTTC | TRBJ2-4 | - | TRBV19 | -
CARVWGHYNEQFF | TGTGCCAGAGTATGGGGACACTACAATGAGCAGTTCTTC | TRBJ2-1 | few | TRBV6-5 | -
CASSVAETGYTEAFF | TGTGCCAGCAGCGTAGCTGAGACAGGGTATACTGAAGCTTTCTTT | TRBJ1-1 | - | TRBV9 | TRBD1
CASSLRLAGVREQFF | TGTGCCAGCAGCCTACGACTAGCGGGAGTGCGTGAGCAGTTCTTC | TRBJ2-1 | - | TRBV11-1 | TRBD2
CAWGGVSDSRNIQYF | TGTGCCTGGGGAGGCGTCTCGGACAGTAGAAACATTCAGTACTTC | TRBJ2-4 | once | TRBV30 | -
CASSGTGRETQYF | TGTGCCAGCAGTGGTACAGGGCGGGAGACCCAGTACTTC | TRBJ2-5 | - | TRBV28 | -